The clone carrying this T cell receptor (beta chain) was counted ten times or more. Deletions cut 5 bases from V and 6 bases from J, with 14 bases between. CDR3 size: 13 residues. The germline V gene has CDR1 DFQATT and CDR2 SNEGSKA (reference sequence). These data belong to a study of Graves' ophthalmopathy and Graves' hyperthyroidism. The study amplified TCR beta CDR3 regions using RNA transcripts. The first round was an RT-PCR with HTBI primers, and the second round was a multiplex PCR. TCRdb ran MiXCR on the multiplex PCR reads and lists one entry per CDR3 protein. The sample shows 400,000 or so distinct CDR3 sequences, approximately 18% of them seen only once.

The source material was peripheral blood. This sequence was found in an adult woman with stable Graves' hyperthyroidism. The chain carries TRBV20-1 and TRBJ2-4; TRBD2 is a possible D gene (7 bases). CDR3 bases: TGCAGTGCTGGGGGGGGGGCGCGAAACATTCAGTACTTC. Translated: CSAGGGARNIQYF.